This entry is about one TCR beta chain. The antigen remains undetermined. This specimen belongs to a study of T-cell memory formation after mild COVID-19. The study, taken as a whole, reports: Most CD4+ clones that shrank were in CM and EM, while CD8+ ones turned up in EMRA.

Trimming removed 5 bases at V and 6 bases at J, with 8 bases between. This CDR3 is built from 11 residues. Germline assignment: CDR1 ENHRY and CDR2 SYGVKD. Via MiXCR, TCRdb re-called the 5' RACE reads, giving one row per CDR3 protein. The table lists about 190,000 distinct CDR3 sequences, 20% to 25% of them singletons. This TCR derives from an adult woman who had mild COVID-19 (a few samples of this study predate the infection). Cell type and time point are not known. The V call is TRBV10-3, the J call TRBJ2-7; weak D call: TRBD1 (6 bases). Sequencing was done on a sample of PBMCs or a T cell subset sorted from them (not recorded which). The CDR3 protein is CAISPGVEQYF. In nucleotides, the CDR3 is TGTGCCATCAGTCCAGGGGTCGAGCAGTACTTC.